These T cell receptor beta chains were read from a single sample in a study of regulatory T cells in long-lasting Graves disease. Using its own MiXCR run on the multiplex PCR reads, TCRdb lists one record per CDR3 protein. The sample contains fewer than 450,000 distinct CDR3 sequences, about 15% of which appear only once. This sample was also put to use in a study of T cells in Graves' hyperthyroidism and ophthalmopathy.

Source: peripheral blood mononuclear cells (PBMCs), taken at new diagnosis, from a patient treated with antithyroid drugs. Receptors originate from a woman aged 40 to 50 with Graves disease. Each CDR3 is given with its conserved first and last residue. The D gene is left open where the match is weak. Size is stated for part of the rows, as once, few or many counts, or as a class when the clone is expanded.

-	many	TRBV18	TRBJ2-2	TGTGCCAGCTCACCACTCTCCCCCACCGGGGAGCTGTTTTTT	CASSPLSPTGELFF
-	many	TRBV27	TRBJ2-1	TGTGCCAGCCACGGACACGCCTACAATGAGCAGTTCTTC	CASHGHAYNEQFF
TRBD2	few	TRBV20-1	TRBJ2-1	TGCAGTGCAAAGGGAGCGGGGGGGCCTGGAAATGAGCAGTTCTTC	CSAKGAGGPGNEQFF
-	many	TRBV18	TRBJ2-1	TGTGCCAGCTCACCACCGGTAGGCGGGACCGGATCCAATGAGCAGTTCTTC	CASSPPVGGTGSNEQFF
-	many	TRBV4-1	TRBJ2-5	TGCGCCAGCAGCCAATCCCGGGAGCCCTATCAAGAGACCCAGTACTTC	CASSQSREPYQETQYF
TRBD2	-	TRBV20-1	TRBJ2-7	TGCAGTGCTAGAGATCAGACTAGCAGCTACGAGCAGTACTTC	CSARDQTSSYEQYF
-	-	TRBV2	TRBJ2-3	TGTGCCAGCAGTGATGAGTCTAGCGCCACAGATACGCAGTATTTT	CASSDESSATDTQYF
-	many	TRBV13	TRBJ2-2	TGTGCCAGCAGCTTAGGTGGACCCCGGGCGAACACCGGGGAGCTGTTTTTT	CASSLGGPRANTGELFF
-	-	TRBV20-1	TRBJ2-7	TGCAGTGCTAGAACGGACCTCTCCTACGAGCAGTACTTC	CSARTDLSYEQYF
TRBD2	many	TRBV11-2	TRBJ2-2	TGTGCCAGCAGTTTTGACGGACTAGCCGGAGCCGGGGAGCTGTTTTTT	CASSFDGLAGAGELFF
-	-	TRBV13	TRBJ2-1	TGTGCCAGCACCGGGACTCCAACCTACAATGAGCAGTTCTTC	CASTGTPTYNEQFF
TRBD2	many	TRBV27	TRBJ2-5	TGTGCCAGCAGTTTATGGGGTAGCGGGAACCAAGAGACCCAGTACTTC	CASSLWGSGNQETQYF
-	many	TRBV27	TRBJ1-3	TGTGCCAGCAGTTTAACGGGGGTCTCTGGAAACACCATATATTTT	CASSLTGVSGNTIYF
TRBD2	-	TRBV15	TRBJ2-3	TGTGCCACCAGTAGGCAGCTAGCGGGAGGGCCGGAGACAGATACGCAGTATTTT	CATSRQLAGGPETDTQYF
TRBD2	-	TRBV9	TRBJ2-1	TGTGCCAGCAGCGTAGCCCCTGGGACTAGCGGGAGGACCCCGTACAATGAGCAGTTCTTC	CASSVAPGTSGRTPYNEQFF
-	-	TRBV12-3/TRBV12-4	TRBJ1-5	TGTGCCAGCAGTTTCGGGCAGTTCCCTAGCAATCAGCCCCAGCATTTT	CASSFGQFPSNQPQHF
-	-	TRBV5-1	TRBJ1-2	TGCGCCAGCAGGGCGAGCCAGGCAGGTGATGGCTACACCTTC	CASRASQAGDGYTF
-	-	TRBV9	TRBJ1-2	TGTGCCAGCAGCGTAGGATCCCAGGGTAACTATGGCTACACCTTC	CASSVGSQGNYGYTF
-	few	TRBV20-1	TRBJ1-5	TGCAGTGCTAACCCGTCTTCCGCAGGGGCCGTAGGCAATCAGCCCCAGCATTTT	CSANPSSAGAVGNQPQHF
TRBD1	few	TRBV15	TRBJ1-6	TGTGCCACCAGCAGAGATCTAGGGGGCAGGGAGTCACCCCTCCACTTT	CATSRDLGGRESPLHF
-	few	TRBV6-1	TRBJ2-2	TGTGCCAGCGCCGCCGGACCGGAGGCCGGGGAGCTGTTTTTT	CASAAGPEAGELFF
TRBD2	many	TRBV9	TRBJ2-1	TGTGCCAGCAGCGTAGAACTAGCGGGGTACAATGAGCAGTTCTTC	CASSVELAGYNEQFF
TRBD2	many	TRBV6-2/TRBV6-3	TRBJ2-3	TGTGCCAGCACCGGAACCCCTCTTACTAGCGGGAGGCCAACTAGCACAGATACGCAGTATTTT	CASTGTPLTSGRPTSTDTQYF
TRBD2	-	TRBV29-1	TRBJ2-2	TGCAGCGTTGGCACTAGCGGTGACGGGGAGCTGTTTTTT	CSVGTSGDGELFF
-	many	TRBV20-1	TRBJ1-2	TGCAGTGCTAGAGTGCGGGGGCTAAGAGGCTACACCTTC	CSARVRGLRGYTF
-	-	TRBV7-6	TRBJ1-3	TGTGCCAGCAGCTTAATGGGGGGCTCTGGAAACACCATATATTTT	CASSLMGGSGNTIYF
-	many	TRBV7-9	TRBJ1-1	TGTGCCAGCAGCTTAGCAGGTGAAGCTTTCTTT	CASSLAGEAFF
TRBD1	few	TRBV6-2/TRBV6-3	TRBJ2-1	TGTGCCAGCAGTTACTCAGGGACAGGGGGGAGTAATGAGCAGTTCTTC	CASSYSGTGGSNEQFF
-	few	TRBV6-2/TRBV6-3	TRBJ2-2	TGTGCCAGCACTGGGCGACCCACCGGGGAGCTGTTTTTT	CASTGRPTGELFF
TRBD2	-	TRBV29-1	TRBJ2-3	TGCAGCGACGTAGCGGGAGACACAGATACGCAGTATTTT	CSDVAGDTDTQYF
-	-	TRBV7-3	TRBJ2-7	TGTGCCAACCCGGAAGTCCCGGACTACGAGCAGTGCTTC	CANPEVPDYEQCF